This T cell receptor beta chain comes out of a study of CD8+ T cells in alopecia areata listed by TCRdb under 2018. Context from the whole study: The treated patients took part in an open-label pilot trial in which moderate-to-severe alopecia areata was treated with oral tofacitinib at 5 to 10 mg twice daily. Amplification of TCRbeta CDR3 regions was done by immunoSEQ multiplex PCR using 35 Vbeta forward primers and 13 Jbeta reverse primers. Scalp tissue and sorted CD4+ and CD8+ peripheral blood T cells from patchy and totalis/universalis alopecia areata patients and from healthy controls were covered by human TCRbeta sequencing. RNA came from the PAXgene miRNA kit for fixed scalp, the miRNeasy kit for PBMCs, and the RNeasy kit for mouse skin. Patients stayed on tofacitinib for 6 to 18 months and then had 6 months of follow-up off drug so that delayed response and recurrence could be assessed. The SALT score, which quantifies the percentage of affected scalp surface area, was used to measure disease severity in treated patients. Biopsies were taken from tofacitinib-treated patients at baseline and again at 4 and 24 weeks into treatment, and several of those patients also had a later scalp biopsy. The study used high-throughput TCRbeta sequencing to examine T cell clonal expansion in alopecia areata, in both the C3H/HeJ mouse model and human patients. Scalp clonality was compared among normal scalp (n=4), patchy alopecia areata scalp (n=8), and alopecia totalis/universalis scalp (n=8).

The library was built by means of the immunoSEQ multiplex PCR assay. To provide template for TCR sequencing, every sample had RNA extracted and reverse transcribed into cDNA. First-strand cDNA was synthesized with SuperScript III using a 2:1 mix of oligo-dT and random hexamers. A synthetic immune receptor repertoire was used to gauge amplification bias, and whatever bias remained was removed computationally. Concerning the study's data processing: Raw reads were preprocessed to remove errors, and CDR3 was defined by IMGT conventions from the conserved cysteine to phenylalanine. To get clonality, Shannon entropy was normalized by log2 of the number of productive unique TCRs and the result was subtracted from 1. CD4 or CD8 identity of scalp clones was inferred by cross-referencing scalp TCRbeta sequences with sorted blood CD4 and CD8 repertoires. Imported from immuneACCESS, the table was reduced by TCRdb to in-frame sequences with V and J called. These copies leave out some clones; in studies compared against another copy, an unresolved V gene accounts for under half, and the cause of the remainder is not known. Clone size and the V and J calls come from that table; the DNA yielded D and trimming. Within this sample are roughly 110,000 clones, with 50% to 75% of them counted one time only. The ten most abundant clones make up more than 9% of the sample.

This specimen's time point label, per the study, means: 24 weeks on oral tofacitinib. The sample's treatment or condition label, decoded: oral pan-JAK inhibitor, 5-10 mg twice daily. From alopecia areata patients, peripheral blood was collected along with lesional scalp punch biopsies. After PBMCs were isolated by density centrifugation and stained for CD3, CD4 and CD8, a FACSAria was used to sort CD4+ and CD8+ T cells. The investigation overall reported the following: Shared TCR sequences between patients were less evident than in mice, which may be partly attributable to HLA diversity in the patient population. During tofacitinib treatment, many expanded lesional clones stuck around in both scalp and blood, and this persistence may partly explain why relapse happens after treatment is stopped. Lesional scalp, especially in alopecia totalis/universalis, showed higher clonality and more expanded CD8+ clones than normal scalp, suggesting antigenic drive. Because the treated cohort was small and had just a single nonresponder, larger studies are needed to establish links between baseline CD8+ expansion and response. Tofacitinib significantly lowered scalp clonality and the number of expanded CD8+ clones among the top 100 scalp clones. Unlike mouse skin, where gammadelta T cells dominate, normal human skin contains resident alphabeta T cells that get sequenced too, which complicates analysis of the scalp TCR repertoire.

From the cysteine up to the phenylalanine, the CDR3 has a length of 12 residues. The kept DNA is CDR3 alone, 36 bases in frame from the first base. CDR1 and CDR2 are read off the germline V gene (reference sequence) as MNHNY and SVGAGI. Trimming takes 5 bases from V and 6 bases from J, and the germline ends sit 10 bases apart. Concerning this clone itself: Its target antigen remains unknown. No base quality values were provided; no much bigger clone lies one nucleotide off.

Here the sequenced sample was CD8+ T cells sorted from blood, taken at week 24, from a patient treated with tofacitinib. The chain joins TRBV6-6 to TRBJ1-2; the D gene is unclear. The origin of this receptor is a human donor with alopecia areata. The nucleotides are TGTGCCAGCAGTCCCTCGGTGGATGGCTACACCTTC. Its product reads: CASSPSVDGYTF.